The rows below give T cell receptor beta chains drawn from one sample of a study of blood T cells in healthy people across ages. TCRdb re-called the 5' RACE reads through MiXCR, storing one row per CDR3 protein. There are 800,000 to 1,000,000 distinct CDR3 sequences in the sample; roughly 50% occur only once, and 13% lies in the top ten. Material for sequencing was blood. These receptors originate from a man under 40 in good health. Each CDR3 is given with its conserved first and last residue. Each record gives: J gene, D gene, clone size, V gene, CDR3 protein, CDR3 DNA. D genes are given only for firm matches. Clone size is given for some rows only: seen once, a few or many times, or a class if the clone is expanded.

TRBJ1-1 TRBD1 - TRBV14 CASSLIQGLDTEAFF TGTGCCAGCAGCCTCATACAGGGGTTGGACACTGAAGCTTTCTTT
TRBJ1-5 - few TRBV25-1 CASVCRTDRDQPQHF TGTGCCAGCGTGTGCCGGACAGACCGGGATCAGCCCCAGCATTTT
TRBJ1-1 - - TRBV12-3/TRBV12-4 CASSLGVHGTEAFF TGTGCCAGCAGTTTGGGCGTTCACGGCACTGAAGCTTTCTTT
TRBJ2-7 - - TRBV7-9 CASSVVGGPYEQYF TGTGCCAGCAGCGTAGTGGGAGGACCCTACGAGCAGTACTTC
TRBJ2-1 TRBD1 - TRBV9 CASSVVGTGGSYNEQFF TGTGCCAGCAGCGTAGTCGGGACAGGGGGCTCCTACAATGAGCAGTTCTTC
TRBJ2-7 - few TRBV29-1 CSVAEGAPYEQYF TGCAGCGTCGCTGAAGGGGCCCCCTACGAGCAGTACTTC
TRBJ1-1 - - TRBV20-1 CSALRGAGGTEAFF TGCAGTGCGCTCCGGGGGGCGGGAGGCACTGAAGCTTTCTTT
TRBJ2-5 TRBD1 - TRBV12-3/TRBV12-4 CASSLGDRDAETQYF TGTGCCAGCAGTTTAGGGGACAGGGATGCTGAGACCCAGTACTTC
TRBJ1-5 - - TRBV16 CASSYDIGAVGNQPQHF TGTGCCAGCAGTTACGACATAGGGGCGGTTGGCAATCAGCCCCAGCATTTT
TRBJ2-7 - - TRBV28 CASSRPPPEQYF TGTGCCAGCAGTAGACCTCCCCCCGAGCAGTACTTC
TRBJ2-1 TRBD2 - TRBV7-9 CASSSPFLAGGSYEQFF TGTGCCAGCAGCTCCCCTTTTCTAGCGGGGGGCTCCTACGAGCAGTTCTTC
TRBJ1-2 - - TRBV12-3/TRBV12-4 CASSPRTEGGYTF TGTGCCAGCAGTCCCCGGACAGAGGGTGGCTACACCTTC